This T cell receptor (beta chain) emerged from a study of T cell responses to AZD1222 COVID-19 vaccine. As to this clone: Its antigen remains unknown.

Overall study findings and caveats: Following two doses of AZD1222, Spike-specific TCR breadth and depth rose. Only a handful of AZD1222 recipients, several in all, had baseline seropositivity. Spike-spanning, vaccine-associated CD4 TCRs were dominant at 160-218 and 743-854.

There are 14 residues in the CDR3. Per the germline V gene, CDR1 is LGHDT and CDR2 is YNNKEL (reference sequence). The germline V and J ends were trimmed by 4 bases and 3 bases, with 12 bases remaining between them. Clones were read by immunoSEQ multiplex PCR, and TCRdb kept only the in-frame ones, dropping some. The sample carries about 100,000 clones, 85% to 90% recorded once. This chain uses TRBV3-1 (or the pseudogene TRBV3-2) with TRBJ2-5; a possible D gene is TRBD2 (6 bases). Specimen: peripheral blood, collected on day 0 of AZD1222 vaccination. The source is an adult in good health. CDR3 DNA: TGTGCCAGCAGCCCTACGCAGCGGGAAGAGACCCAGTACTTC. Translated, it gives CASSPTQREETQYF.